These T cell receptor beta chains were read from a single sample in a study of cytomegalovirus exposure and HLA in healthy donors. Produced via immunoSEQ multiplex PCR; TCRdb's table is partial and in-frame only. This sample has about 160,000 clones, with around nine tenths found just once. Material: PBMCs. The source of these receptors is a man aged 18 to 29 in good health and CMV-seropositive. The CDR3 runs from the conserved cysteine through the conserved F or W. D genes are given only for firm matches. A row's size may be missing; if present it is once, few, many or a size class.

j_call clone_size v_call d_call cdr3_aa cdr3_nt
TRBJ2-1 . TRBV6-6 . CASTAGYNEQFF TGTGCCAGCACGGCGGGGTACAATGAGCAGTTCTTC
TRBJ2-7 . TRBV2 TRBD2 CASRGTSGRFEQYF TGTGCCAGCAGAGGGACTAGCGGGAGGTTCGAGCAGTACTTC
TRBJ2-5 . TRBV21-1 . CASSNTDQETQYF TGTGCCAGCAGCAACACGGACCAAGAGACCCAGTACTTC
TRBJ2-7 . TRBV19 TRBD2 CASSSTGIGLAGDEQYF TGTGCCAGTAGTTCCACAGGGATTGGACTAGCGGGAGACGAGCAGTACTTC
TRBJ1-1 few TRBV28 TRBD1 CASSPDRGRIMNTEAFF TGTGCCAGCAGTCCTGACAGGGGACGAATCATGAACACTGAAGCTTTCTTT
TRBJ2-3 . TRBV11-3 TRBD2 CASSLTGLAGGWMGTDTQYF TGTGCCAGCAGCTTAACTGGACTAGCGGGAGGGTGGATGGGGACAGATACGCAGTATTTT
TRBJ1-2 many TRBV29-1 TRBD1 CSVNTGGSSGYTF TGCAGCGTTAATACAGGGGGCTCGTCGGGCTACACCTTC
TRBJ2-7 . TRBV7-8 . CASSRLPPSGPSSYEQYF TGTGCCAGCAGCCGCCTCCCTCCAAGCGGGCCAAGCTCCTACGAGCAGTACTTC
TRBJ1-1 . TRBV6-5 . CASSYRGNTEAFF TGTGCCAGCAGTTACCGAGGGAACACTGAAGCTTTCTTT
TRBJ1-3 . TRBV28 . CASSYGGIIRRTIYF TGTGCCAGCAGTTATGGGGGGATTATAAGACGGACCATATATTTT
TRBJ1-2 . TRBV5-4 . CASSGGAVGYGYTF TGTGCCAGCAGCGGCGGGGCGGTAGGCTATGGCTACACCTTC
TRBJ2-2 . TRBV7-9 . CASSFLQGDTGELFF TGTGCCAGCAGCTTTTTACAGGGAGACACCGGGGAGCTGTTTTTT
TRBJ2-5 . TRBV5-1 . CASSLDSQEETQYF TGCGCCAGCAGCTTGGACAGCCAAGAAGAGACCCAGTACTTC
TRBJ1-3 few TRBV19 . CASTKTGSGNTIYF TGTGCCAGTACCAAGACGGGCTCTGGAAACACCATATATTTT
TRBJ1-4 . TRBV5-4 TRBD1 CASSADRARGEKLFF TGTGCCAGCAGCGCTGACAGGGCTCGAGGGGAAAAACTGTTTTTT
TRBJ2-3 . TRBV7-2 TRBD2 CASSPRTSGFTDTQYF TGTGCCAGCAGCCCTAGGACTAGCGGGTTTACAGATACGCAGTATTTT
TRBJ2-7 . TRBV28 TRBD2 CASSLKGRAGSSYEQYF TGTGCCAGCAGTTTAAAAGGAAGAGCGGGAAGCTCCTACGAGCAGTACTTC
TRBJ2-3 . TRBV27 . CASKKDRTSTDTQYF TGTGCCAGCAAGAAAGACAGAACTAGCACAGATACGCAGTATTTT
TRBJ2-7 . TRBV5-6 TRBD2 CASSLEVSGTYEQYF TGTGCCAGCAGCTTGGAGGTTAGCGGGACCTACGAGCAGTACTTC
TRBJ2-7 . TRBV7-8 TRBD2 CASSRTSAYEQYF TGTGCCAGCAGCAGGACTAGCGCCTACGAGCAGTACTTC
TRBJ1-4 . TRBV10-3 TRBD1 CAISPDRVYEKLFF TGTGCCATCAGCCCGGACAGGGTATATGAAAAACTGTTTTTT
TRBJ2-1 . TRBV7-9 . CASSFALLEAGNEQFF TGTGCCAGCAGCTTTGCGCTACTAGAGGCGGGGAATGAGCAGTTCTTC